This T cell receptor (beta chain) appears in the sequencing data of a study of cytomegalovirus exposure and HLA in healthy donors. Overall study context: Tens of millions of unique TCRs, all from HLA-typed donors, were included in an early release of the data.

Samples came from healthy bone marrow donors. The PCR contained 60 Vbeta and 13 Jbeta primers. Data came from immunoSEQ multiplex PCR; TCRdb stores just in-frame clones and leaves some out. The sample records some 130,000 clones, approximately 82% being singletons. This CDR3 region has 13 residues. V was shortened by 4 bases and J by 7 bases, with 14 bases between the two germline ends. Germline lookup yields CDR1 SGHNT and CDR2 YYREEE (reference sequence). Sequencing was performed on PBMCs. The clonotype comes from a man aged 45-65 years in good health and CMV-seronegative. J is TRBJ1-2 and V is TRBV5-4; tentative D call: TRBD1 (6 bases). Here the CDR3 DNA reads TGTGCCAGCAGCCTGAGTGGGGGCCTTGGCTACACCTTC. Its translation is CASSLSGGLGYTF.